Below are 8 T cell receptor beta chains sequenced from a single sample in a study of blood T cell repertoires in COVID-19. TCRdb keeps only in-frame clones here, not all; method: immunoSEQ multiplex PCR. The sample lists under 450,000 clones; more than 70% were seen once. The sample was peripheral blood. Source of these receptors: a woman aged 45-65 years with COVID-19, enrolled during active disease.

The DNA of the CDR3 is TGTGCCAGCAGTTCCCCTCGGCAGGGTGACGAAAAACTGTTTTTT. Translating it yields CASSSPRQGDEKLFF. This rearrangement joins TRBV28 to TRBJ1-4; D possibly corresponds to TRBD1 (5 bases). V lost 4 bases and J 8 bases, leaving 17 bases between the germline ends. Germline CDR1 reads MDHEN; CDR2 reads SYDVKM. This CDR3 spans 15 amino acids.

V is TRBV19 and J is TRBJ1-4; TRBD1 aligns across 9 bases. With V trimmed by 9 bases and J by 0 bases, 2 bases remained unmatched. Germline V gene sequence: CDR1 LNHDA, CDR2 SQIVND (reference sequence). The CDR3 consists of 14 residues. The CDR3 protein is CARRTGATNEKLFF. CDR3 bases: TGTGCCAGGCGGACAGGGGCAACTAATGAAAAACTGTTTTTT.

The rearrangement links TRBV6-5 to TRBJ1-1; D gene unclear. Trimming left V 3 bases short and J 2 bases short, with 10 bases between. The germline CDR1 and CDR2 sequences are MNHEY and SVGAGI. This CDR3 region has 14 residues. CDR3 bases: TGTGCCAGCAGTTATAACAGCTTTAACACTGAAGCTTTCTTT. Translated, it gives CASSYNSFNTEAFF.

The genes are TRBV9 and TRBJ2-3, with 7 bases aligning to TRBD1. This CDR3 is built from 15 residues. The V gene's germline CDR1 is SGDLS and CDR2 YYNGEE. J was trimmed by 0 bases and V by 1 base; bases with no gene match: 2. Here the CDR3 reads CASSVWGQSTDTQYF. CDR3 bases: TGTGCCAGCAGCGTATGGGGACAGAGCACAGATACGCAGTATTTT. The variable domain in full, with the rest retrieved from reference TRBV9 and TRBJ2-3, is DSGVTQTPKHLITATGQRVTLRCSPRSGDLSVYWYQQSLDQGLQFLIQYYNGEERAKGNILERFSAQQFPDLHSELNLSSLELGDSALYFCASSVWGQSTDTQYFGPGTRLTVL.

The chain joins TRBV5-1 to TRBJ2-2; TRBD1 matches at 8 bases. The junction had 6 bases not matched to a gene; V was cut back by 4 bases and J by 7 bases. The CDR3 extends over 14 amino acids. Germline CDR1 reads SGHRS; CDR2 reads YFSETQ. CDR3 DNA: TGCGCCAGCAGCGTTCGGACAGGGAGCGGGGAGCTGTTTTTT. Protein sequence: CASSVRTGSGELFF.

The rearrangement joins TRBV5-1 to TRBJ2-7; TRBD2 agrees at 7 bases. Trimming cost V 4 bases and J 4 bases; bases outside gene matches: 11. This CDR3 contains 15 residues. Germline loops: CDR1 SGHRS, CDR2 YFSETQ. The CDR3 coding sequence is TGCGCCAGCAGCCCCGCGAGCGGGGCTCTTTACGAGCAGTACTTC. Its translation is CASSPASGALYEQYF.

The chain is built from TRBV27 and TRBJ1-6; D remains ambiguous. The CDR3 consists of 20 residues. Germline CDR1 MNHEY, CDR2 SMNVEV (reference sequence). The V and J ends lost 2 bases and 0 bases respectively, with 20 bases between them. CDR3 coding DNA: TGTGCCAGCAGTTTAGGTCGAGGGTGGGGTGCCAGCTCCTATAATTCACCCCTCCACTTT. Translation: CASSLGRGWGASSYNSPLHF.

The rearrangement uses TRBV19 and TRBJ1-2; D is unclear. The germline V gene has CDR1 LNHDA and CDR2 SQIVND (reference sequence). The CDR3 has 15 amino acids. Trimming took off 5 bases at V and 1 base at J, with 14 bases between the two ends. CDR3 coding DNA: TGTGCCAGTAGTGTAAACCCCGAGGGTAACTATGGCTACACCTTC. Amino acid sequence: CASSVNPEGNYGYTF.